This T cell receptor beta chain was sequenced in a study of blood T cell repertoires in COVID-19 (dated by TCRdb to between 2020 and 2021). In the study overall: The collaborator samples originated in the United States, Italy and Spain and spanned the acute and convalescent phases of COVID-19. A freely available public database, intended as a resource for researchers studying the immune response to SARS-CoV-2, is where the repertoires were released. The prospective study material was composed of cDNA or gDNA derived from T cells, B-cell-depleted T cells, or PBMCs. The samples were drawn from two sources: the first 160 participants of the ongoing ImmuneRACE study, and over 950 subjects contributed by 6 global collaborators. A de-identified subject ID, COVID-19 status, age in years and sex were almost always included in the sample metadata. Deeply sampled blood TCRbeta repertoires from subjects exposed to, actively infected with, or recovered from COVID-19 were included in the dataset. Where HLA class I and class II types were available, the types were taken from metadata supplied by the sample provider, not from assay-based typing.

Comments on this clone: Its target antigen remains unknown. Base qualities are not recorded, but no much larger clone differs from it by a single base.

Including cysteine and phenylalanine, the CDR3 has 13 amino acids. CDR3 DNA only is kept here, 39 bases in frame from base 1. The germline V gene gives CDR1 as SGHVS and CDR2 as FNYEAQ. V is pruned by 5 bases and J by 2 bases, leaving 2 bases of the junction without a gene match. The immunoSEQ Assay, a bias-controlled multiplex PCR, was used to amplify TCRbeta CDR3 regions from genomic DNA. The authors' analysis ran thus. The number of nucleated cells in each sample was estimated by amplification of reference gene primers within the assay. To quantify the absolute abundance of each unique TCRbeta CDR3 rearrangement, sequence reads were collapsed and filtered. For each sample, productive Simpson clonality was calculated as the square root of Simpson's diversity index across productive rearrangements. The clones in this table, taken by TCRdb from immuneACCESS, are in-frame only. Not every clone is retained; where verified, under half of the shortfall comes from an unresolved V gene, and the cause of the rest is unknown. That table is the source of V, J and clone size, and D and trimming were worked out from the DNA. Counted in this sample were roughly 290,000 clones; about 85% of them appeared once. The top ten clonotypes cover 0.87% of the sample.

Broader findings and caveats from the paper: How much clinical and demographic metadata was included differed by source and by participant, and the metadata was provided uncurated.

One collaborating source in Seattle enrolled patients during active infection and followed them longitudinally through the course of disease. The collaborating institutions used their own protocols to collect whole blood in K2EDTA tubes. For TCRbeta analysis, collaborator samples were shipped as frozen whole blood, as isolated PBMCs, or as DNA extracted from either sample type. This clonotype originated in a human donor with COVID-19, enrolled during active disease. The donor label of this sample is uncertain. Recombination connected TRBV7-6 to TRBJ2-7, with 8 bases aligning to TRBD1. Sequencing used peripheral blood. The DNA sequence is TGTGCCAGCAGCCCGGACAGGGCCTACGAGCAGTACTTC. This yields the protein CASSPDRAYEQYF. The reference TRBV7-6 and TRBJ2-7 proteins fill in what lies around the CDR3, so the full variable domain reads GAGVSQSPRYKVTKRGQDVALRCDPISGHVSLYWYRQALGQGPEFLTYFNYEAQQDKSGLPNDRFSAERPEGSISTLTIQRTEQRDSAMYRCASSPDRAYEQYFGPGTRLTVT.